Listed below are T cell receptor beta chains from one sample, sequenced in a study of cytomegalovirus exposure and HLA in healthy donors. Profiled with immunoSEQ multiplex PCR; TCRdb holds only in-frame clones, not every one. This sample has some 150,000 clones, with about 80% found just once. The source material was PBMCs. All receptors derive from a man in his forties or fifties in good health and CMV-seronegative. Both conserved end residues are part of each CDR3. Each record gives: D gene, J gene, clone size, V gene, CDR3 DNA, CDR3 protein. D genes are given only for firm matches. The size of a clone is reported for some rows only, either as once, few or many, or as a class for expanded clones.

- | TRBJ2-7 | - | TRBV21-1 | TGTGCCAGCAGGCCACCGGGACAGGTCTGGGAGCAGTACTTC | CASRPPGQVWEQYF
TRBD2 | TRBJ2-1 | - | TRBV9 | TGTGCCAGCAGCGGGGCGATAGCGGGGGGCTCCTACAATGAGCAGTTCTTC | CASSGAIAGGSYNEQFF
- | TRBJ2-5 | - | TRBV5-6 | TGTGCCAGCAACGGCCAGAGGTACCAAGAGACCCAGTACTTC | CASNGQRYQETQYF
TRBD1 | TRBJ2-3 | - | TRBV6-4 | TGTGCCAGCAGTGTCCAGGGGGGCACAGATACGCAGTATTTT | CASSVQGGTDTQYF
- | TRBJ2-7 | - | TRBV18 | TGTGCCAGCTCAGTAGCGGGACAGGGTGCCCAAACCTACGAGCAGTACTTC | CASSVAGQGAQTYEQYF
TRBD1 | TRBJ2-3 | - | TRBV11-2 | TGTGCCAGCAGCATAGACCCCGGGACAGGTACAGATACGCAGTATTTT | CASSIDPGTGTDTQYF
- | TRBJ1-1 | - | TRBV6-5 | TGTGCCAGCAGTTACTGGGACAAGCCGACCACCTTT | CASSYWDKPTTF
TRBD1 | TRBJ1-4 | - | TRBV10-3 | TGTGCCATCAGTGAGGAGGGGGCGCGTGGTGAAAAACTGTTTTTT | CAISEEGARGEKLFF
TRBD2 | TRBJ2-7 | - | TRBV29-1 | TGCAGCGTTGAAGAGGTGAGCGGGGTAAGCTCCTACGAGCAGTACTTC | CSVEEVSGVSSYEQYF
TRBD1 | TRBJ2-7 | - | TRBV6-1 | TGTGCCAGCAGTGATGCCCCCGGGACAGGGGGCCACGAGCAGTACTTC | CASSDAPGTGGHEQYF
TRBD1 | TRBJ1-5 | - | TRBV18 | TGTGCCAGCTCACCTTTCGGGACAGGGAACCAGCCCCAGCATTTT | CASSPFGTGNQPQHF
- | TRBJ1-2 | - | TRBV7-9 | TGTTCCAGCAGCGCCCATTCCGGCTATGGCTACACCTTC | CSSSAHSGYGYTF
- | TRBJ2-7 | few | TRBV2 | TGTGCCAGCAATAGCGACTCCTACGAGCAGTACTTC | CASNSDSYEQYF
TRBD2 | TRBJ2-1 | - | TRBV28 | TGTGCCAGCAGTTTATCTAGCGGGAGGACCGAGAGTGAGCAGTTCTTC | CASSLSSGRTESEQFF
- | TRBJ2-5 | - | TRBV5-1 | TGCGCCAGCAGCTTGGATGCTGGTACGGGGACCCAGTACTTC | CASSLDAGTGTQYF
TRBD1 | TRBJ1-4 | - | TRBV4-1 | TGCGCCAGCAGCCTCCTTGGGACAGGGGAGGAAAAACTGTTTTTT | CASSLLGTGEEKLFF
TRBD1 | TRBJ2-5 | few | TRBV28 | TGTGCCAGCAGTTTACTTCTTCCGGGACAGGTCCAAGAGACCCAGTACTTC | CASSLLLPGQVQETQYF
TRBD1 | TRBJ1-3 | few | TRBV5-1 | TGCGCCAGCAGCTTACAGGGGGATGGAAACACCATATATTTT | CASSLQGDGNTIYF
- | TRBJ2-7 | - | TRBV7-9 | TGTGCCAGCAGCGACGACGCAGGGCCCGACGAGCAGTACTTC | CASSDDAGPDEQYF
- | TRBJ1-4 | - | TRBV28 | TGTGCCAGCAGAAAGCCAGGGAACGAAAAACTGTTTTTT | CASRKPGNEKLFF
- | TRBJ2-7 | - | TRBV10-1 | TGCGCCAGCAGTGCTCGTTCCAGGTGGCTAGCGTCTTACGAGCAGTACTTC | CASSARSRWLASYEQYF
- | TRBJ2-5 | - | TRBV6-6 | TGTGCCAGCAGCAACCCTACGACAGTGCAAGAGACCCAGTACTTC | CASSNPTTVQETQYF
- | TRBJ1-3 | - | TRBV9 | TGTGCCAGCAGCTCGGACTTTTCTGGAAACACCATATATTTT | CASSSDFSGNTIYF
TRBD1 | TRBJ1-2 | once | TRBV11-2 | TGTGCCAGCAGTGCGATTAAGGGGGCAGGGGGCTACACCTTC | CASSAIKGAGGYTF
TRBD1 | TRBJ1-1 | - | TRBV7-2 | TGTGCCAGCAGCTATTCCGGACAGGGACTCACTGAAGCTTTCTTT | CASSYSGQGLTEAFF
TRBD2 | TRBJ2-1 | - | TRBV11-3 | TGTGCCAGCAGCGAGGGACTAGCGGGAGTGAGTGAGCAGTTCTTC | CASSEGLAGVSEQFF
- | TRBJ1-5 | - | TRBV30 | TGTGCCTGGAGTACGGGGGGCCATCAGCCCCAGCATTTT | CAWSTGGHQPQHF
- | TRBJ2-7 | - | TRBV28 | TGTGCCAGCAGCCCCCCGGGACAATCCGCCTACGAGCAGTACTTC | CASSPPGQSAYEQYF
- | TRBJ1-5 | - | TRBV28 | TGTGCCAGCAGTCCCCCTCGAGTTGGGGGGGGTAGCAATCAGCCCCAGCATTTT | CASSPPRVGGGSNQPQHF
TRBD1 | TRBJ2-7 | - | TRBV7-8 | TGTGCCAGCAGCTTCGGGACAGGGGGGGTCTACGAGCAGTACTTC | CASSFGTGGVYEQYF
- | TRBJ2-5 | - | TRBV28 | TGTGCCAGCAGTTGGTACAGAGAACAAGAGACCCAGTACTTC | CASSWYREQETQYF
TRBD1 | TRBJ1-3 | - | TRBV5-5 | TGTGCCAGCAGCTTGGCGGCGACAGGGGAAAACACCATATATTTT | CASSLAATGENTIYF